These 30 T cell receptor beta chains originate from one sample sequenced in a study of post-analysis software for immune sequencing data. The TCR beta cDNA libraries contained unique molecular identifiers. A single record per CDR3 protein comes from TCRdb applying MiXCR to the PCR reads. The sample consists of roughly 650,000 distinct CDR3 sequences, around 64% of them appearing once. Overall study findings and caveats: Five or six TRBV segments, TRBV5-6, TRBV5-1 and TRBV20-1 among them, were found more frequent in patients than controls.

Which antigens these TCRs recognize remains unknown. The specimen sequenced was blood. These receptors originate from a girl aged 2 to 10 with multiple sclerosis.

The chain recombines TRBV18 with TRBJ2-1; 9 bases agree with TRBD2. V dropped 1 base and J dropped 6; count of bases not matched to a gene: 13. CDR3 length: 18 amino acids. Germline CDR1 and CDR2: KGHSH and LQKENI. The CDR3 sequence is CASSPREVAGDLFNEQFF. In DNA form, the CDR3 reads TGTGCCAGCTCACCACGGGAGGTAGCGGGGGACCTCTTCAATGAGCAGTTCTTC.

The chain joins TRBV6-2 or TRBV6-3 to TRBJ2-1, with TRBD2 identical over 13 bases. The germline V gene has CDR1 MNHEY and CDR2 SVGEGT. With 4 bases clipped from V and 7 bases from J, the junction kept 10 bases outside the gene matches. CDR3 size: 17 residues. CDR3 DNA: TGTGCCAGCAGTTTAATCTTTCTACTAGCGGGAGGGAATGAGCAGTTCTTC. Translation gives CASSLIFLLAGGNEQFF.

The chain combines TRBV12-3 or TRBV12-4 with TRBJ2-5, with D possibly matching TRBD1 (5 bases). The CDR3 loop spans 14 amino acids. V was trimmed by 6 bases and J by 0 bases, leaving 11 bases between them. The CDR3 spells CASSLPTDQETQYF. The CDR3, as DNA: TGTGCCAGCAGCTTACCGACAGACCAAGAGACCCAGTACTTC.

The gene calls are TRBV30 and TRBJ1-6; D is unclear. The length of the CDR3 is 13 residues. The ends were cut back, 4 bases at V and 12 bases at J, with 16 bases in the middle. Looked up from germline, CDR1 is GTSNPN and CDR2 is SVGIG (reference sequence). The CDR3 sequence: CAWIPSPGLPLHF. DNA of the CDR3: TGTGCCTGGATCCCTTCCCCGGGATTACCCCTCCACTTT. The complete variable domain, with remaining parts taken from reference TRBV30 and TRBJ1-6, reads SQTIHQWPATLVQPVGSPLSLECTVEGTSNPNLYWYRQAAGRGLQLLFYSVGIGQISSEVPQNLSASRPQDRQFILSSKKLLLSDSGFYLCAWIPSPGLPLHFGNGTRLTVT.

CDR3 DNA: TGCAGTGCTAGATCCGAGGCTGGCTACACCTTC. Protein product: CSARSEAGYTF. The genes are TRBV20-1 and TRBJ1-2, with D hard to call. The CDR3 loop spans 11 amino acids. From germline, CDR1 is DFQATT and CDR2 SNEGSKA (reference sequence). V was clipped by 2 bases and J by 7 bases, with 8 bases between them.

The chain recombines TRBV6-4 with TRBJ2-1; D unresolved. The CDR3 covers 13 residues. V was pared by 0 bases and J by 10 bases, with 10 bases between. The germline V gene encodes CDR1 MRHNA and CDR2 SNTAGT. The CDR3 nucleotides are TGTGCCAGCAGTGACTCAGAGATTGGGGAGCAGTTCTTC. Protein sequence: CASSDSEIGEQFF.

This clonotype has a handful of counts. This chain links TRBV29-1 with TRBJ2-1; TRBD1 matches 10 bases. The CDR3 is made up of 13 amino acids. J gave up 8 bases and V 3 bases, and 4 bases lay outside the gene matches. Germline CDR1 reads SQVTM; CDR2 reads ANQGSEA. The CDR3: CSVDWTGGYEQFF. CDR3 DNA sequence: TGCAGCGTTGACTGGACAGGGGGGTATGAGCAGTTCTTC.

The chain recombines TRBV6-2 or TRBV6-3 with TRBJ2-1; D is uncertain. The length of the CDR3 is 12 residues. Germline assignment: CDR1 MNHEY and CDR2 SVGEGT. Trimming removed 6 bases at V and 6 bases at J, with 9 bases between. The CDR3 coding sequence is TGTGCCAGCAGCACACATTCCAATGAGCAGTTCTTC. Translating gives CASSTHSNEQFF.

The gene calls are TRBV25-1 and TRBJ2-1, with 9 bases matching TRBD2. The CDR3 is 13 residues long. Germline-derived CDR1 and CDR2 are MGHDK and SYGVNS. V lost 8 bases, J lost 7 bases, and 6 bases stayed unmatched. This CDR3 reads CASGLAGANEQFF. The CDR3 region has the DNA TGTGCCAGCGGTTTAGCGGGAGCAAATGAGCAGTTCTTC.

This rearrangement joins TRBV20-1 to TRBJ2-4, with 7 nucleotides matching TRBD2. The CDR3 sequence is 13 residues long. Losses at the gene ends were 6 bases for V and 3 bases for J; bases not matched to a gene: 5. Germline CDR1 and CDR2: DFQATT and SNEGSKA (reference sequence). The CDR3 bases are TGCAGTGCAGCCCCGGGAGGCAAAAACATTCAGTACTTC. Translated, it gives CSAAPGGKNIQYF.

The table lists this clonotype with a few counts. V is TRBV4-3 and J is TRBJ2-5, with TRBD2 matching 10 bases. V lost 0 bases and J lost 5; bases outside the gene matches: 6. This CDR3 spans 16 amino acids. Germline V lookup: CDR1 LGHNA, CDR2 YSLEER. The CDR3 protein is CASSQELAGSGETQYF. DNA for the CDR3: TGCGCCAGCAGCCAAGAACTAGCGGGGTCCGGGGAGACCCAGTACTTC.

The J gene is TRBJ2-1, the V gene TRBV20-1; 9 bases agree with TRBD2. The J segment lost 5 bases and the V segment lost 5 bases, leaving 7 bases of the junction unmatched. The CDR3 has 14 residues. Germline V gene lookup returns CDR1 DFQATT and CDR2 SNEGSKA (reference sequence). CDR3 sequence: CSAVTSGLNNEQFF. The CDR3 nucleotides read TGCAGTGCTGTGACTAGCGGCTTGAACAATGAGCAGTTCTTC.

Remarks on this clonotype: At one boundary the junction diverges from the germline segment, which might be a read error. The chain combines TRBV3-1 with TRBJ2-1, with a possible D match to TRBD2 (5 bases). This CDR3 spans 13 amino acids. Germline lookup yields CDR1 LGHDT and CDR2 YNNKEL (reference sequence). This CDR3 reads CASSQGGAGEQVF. The DNA for the CDR3 is TGTGCCAGCAGCCAAGGAGGCGCGGGCGAGCAGGTCTTC.

The gene calls are TRBV10-3 and TRBJ1-2, with TRBD1 matching 8 bases. CDR3 length: 13 residues. With 0 bases clipped from V and 9 bases from J, the junction kept 3 bases outside the gene matches. Per the germline V gene, CDR1 is ENHRY and CDR2 is SYGVKD. The CDR3 nucleotides read TGTGCCATCAGTGAGTCCCCAGGGGGCCGCTACACCTTC. Translating gives CAISESPGGRYTF.

V usage is TRBV27 and J usage is TRBJ2-7; D is possibly TRBD1 (6 bases). The CDR3 totals 14 residues. The V gene's germline CDR1 is MNHEY and CDR2 SMNVEV (reference sequence). Trimming left V 5 bases short and J 7 bases short, with 18 bases between. The CDR3 loop reads CASSKWTVSREQYF. The CDR3 DNA follows: TGTGCCAGCAGTAAGTGGACAGTATCGCGGGAGCAGTACTTC.

The chain combines TRBV7-8 with TRBJ2-7; 8 bases match TRBD1. The CDR3 runs 14 residues. Germline V CDR1 and CDR2: SGHVS, FQNEAQ. The junction had 5 bases not matched to a gene; V was cut back by 5 bases and J by 2 bases. The CDR3: CASSRDRRTYEQYF. CDR3 nucleotides: TGTGCCAGCAGCCGGGACAGGCGGACCTACGAGCAGTACTTC.

A few counts support this clonotype. This rearrangement joins TRBV20-1 to TRBJ1-5; D might be TRBD1 (6 bases). This CDR3 has 13 residues. Germline CDR1 reads DFQATT; CDR2 reads SNEGSKA (reference sequence). The V and J ends lost 3 bases and 3 bases respectively, with 9 bases between them. This chain's CDR3 is CSARDRPNQPQHF. In nucleotides, the CDR3 is TGCAGTGCTAGGGACAGACCCAATCAGCCCCAGCATTTT.

The rearrangement uses TRBV9 and TRBJ1-5; D is ambiguous. The germline V gene encodes CDR1 SGDLS and CDR2 YYNGEE. The germline V and J ends were trimmed by 4 bases and 0 bases, with 17 bases remaining between them. The CDR3 covers 17 residues. The CDR3 spells CASSRLPGPYSNQPQHF. The CDR3 nucleotides are TGTGCCAGCAGCCGTCTTCCGGGTCCCTATAGCAATCAGCCCCAGCATTTT.

The chain employs TRBV20-1 and TRBJ2-5; 7 bases map to TRBD1. The V gene end was trimmed by 3 bases and the J gene end by 0 bases; junction bases not matched to a gene: 7. The length of the CDR3 is 15 residues. Germline loops: CDR1 DFQATT, CDR2 SNEGSKA (reference sequence). CDR3 loop: CSARRQGTDQETQYF. CDR3 nucleotides: TGCAGTGCTAGGAGGCAGGGGACAGACCAAGAGACCCAGTACTTC.

The V call is TRBV28, the J call TRBJ2-1; 7 nucleotides agree with TRBD1. Germline V gene data show CDR1 as MDHEN and CDR2 as SYDVKM. V dropped 3 bases and J dropped 5; count of bases not matched to a gene: 10. CDR3 size: 16 residues. CDR3 in amino acids: CASSLIQGLENNEQFF. The CDR3 nucleotides are TGTGCCAGCAGTTTGATACAGGGGTTGGAGAACAATGAGCAGTTCTTC.

The rearrangement uses TRBV27 and TRBJ1-2; 10 nucleotides align to TRBD1. V lost 4 bases and J lost 2; bases outside the gene matches: 10. This CDR3 contains 17 residues. CDR1 MNHEY and CDR2 SMNVEV come from the germline V gene (reference sequence). The chain's CDR3 is CASSSRDRGTVNYGYTF. The CDR3 DNA reads as TGTGCCAGCAGTTCCCGGGACAGGGGTACAGTAAACTATGGCTACACCTTC.

This sequence joins TRBV6-2 or TRBV6-3 and TRBJ2-1, with D uncertain. CDR3 length: 14 residues. The germline CDR1 and CDR2 sequences are MNHEY and SVGEGT. The V end was cut by 2 bases, the J end by 5 bases, with 10 bases between. The CDR3: CASSYGGSNNEQFF. The CDR3 nucleotides read TGTGCCAGCAGTTACGGCGGCTCTAACAATGAGCAGTTCTTC.

This clonotype was found a few times. This chain joins TRBV7-2 and TRBJ2-1, with 7 bases identical to TRBD1. Germline V gene data show CDR1 as SGHTA and CDR2 as FQGNSA. Trimming cost V 5 bases and J 0 bases; bases outside gene matches: 7. CDR3 length: 16 residues. CDR3 nucleotides: TGTGCCAGCAGCCCGGACAGGCCCCGCTCCTACAATGAGCAGTTCTTC. The encoded protein is CASSPDRPRSYNEQFF.

The V call is TRBV28, the J call TRBJ2-5; a possible D gene is TRBD2 (6 bases). The V end was cut by 5 bases, the J end by 1 base, with 8 bases between. The CDR3 has 13 residues. Germline CDR1 is MDHEN and CDR2 is SYDVKM. The DNA for the CDR3 is TGTGCCAGCAGTGGGGACTTCCAAGAGACCCAGTACTTC. Residues: CASSGDFQETQYF.

The rearrangement links TRBV20-1 to TRBJ2-1, with TRBD2 as a possible D gene (6 bases). Germline lookup yields CDR1 DFQATT and CDR2 SNEGSKA (reference sequence). CDR3 length: 14 residues. V shed 5 bases and J shed 0 bases, with 11 bases lying between them. In DNA, the CDR3 is TGCAGTGCTCGTACGGGACTCTCCTACAATGAGCAGTTCTTC. Translation gives CSARTGLSYNEQFF.

The chain uses TRBV6-5 and TRBJ1-1, with D possibly being TRBD1 (5 bases). Trimming pared 1 base from V and 5 bases from J, leaving 11 bases between. From germline, CDR1 is MNHEY and CDR2 SVGAGI. The CDR3 is 14 residues long. CDR3 DNA sequence: TGTGCCAGCAGTTACTTTTCAGGGAATACTGAAGCTTTCTTT. Its translation: CASSYFSGNTEAFF.

V gene TRBV29-1 combines with J gene TRBJ2-5; weak D call: TRBD2 (5 bases). V was cut by 4 bases and J by 4 bases, with 13 bases left in between. CDR1 SQVTM and CDR2 ANQGSEA come from the germline V gene. This CDR3 region has 13 residues. This CDR3 is CSVGRGVGETQYF. The DNA for the CDR3 is TGCAGCGTTGGTCGGGGAGTGGGAGAGACCCAGTACTTC.

The count of this clonotype is one. The V and J genes are TRBV7-6 and TRBJ2-1; the match to TRBD2 covers 10 bases. The germline V gene has CDR1 SGHVS and CDR2 FNYEAQ. V gave up 1 base and J gave up 13 bases; unmatched junction bases: 7. The CDR3 contains 14 residues. CDR3 region: CASSLDPSGSAQFF. The CDR3 DNA reads as TGTGCCAGCAGCTTAGATCCTAGCGGGAGTGCTCAGTTCTTC.

The chain links TRBV7-9 to TRBJ1-1; D perhaps matches TRBD1 (5 bases). V lost 8 bases and J lost 0, with 22 bases in between. The CDR3 totals 17 residues. Germline V gene lookup returns CDR1 SEHNR and CDR2 FQNEAQ (reference sequence). The CDR3 bases are TGTGCCAGCGGGGACTCCCGGACGCGGAACATGAACACTGAAGCTTTCTTT. This codes for CASGDSRTRNMNTEAFF.

V is TRBV29-1 and J is TRBJ2-5, with D tentatively TRBD2 (5 bases). The CDR3 contains 14 residues. Per germline, CDR1 SQVTM and CDR2 ANQGSEA. CDR3 DNA: TGCAACTGTAAGGAACCAGGAGGTCAAGAGACCCAGTACTTC. Amino acids: CNCKEPGGQETQYF.